The 13 T cell receptor beta chains presented below share a single source sample, sequenced in a study of OX40 agonist ivuxolimab in advanced cancers. Repertoires were generated with immunoSEQ multiplex PCR, while TCRdb's copy carries only in-frame clones and drops some. The sample carries about 27,000 clones, around 86% recorded once. The input for sequencing was CD4+ or CD8+ T cells sorted from blood, taken in a trial of the OX40 agonist ivuxolimab. Every receptor here comes from an adult with an advanced solid tumor such as melanoma, head and neck, liver or kidney cancer.

V gene TRBV4-1 combines with J gene TRBJ2-3, with TRBD2 matching 8 bases. V was clipped by 0 bases and J by 2 bases; unmatched bases: 4. Germline assignment: CDR1 MGHRA and CDR2 YSYEKL. This CDR3 region has 16 residues. In nucleotides, the CDR3 is TGCGCCAGCAGCCAAGAGCGACTAGCGCTCACAGATACGCAGTATTTT. Protein sequence: CASSQERLALTDTQYF.

The sample holds a few counts of this clone. The gene calls are TRBV9 and TRBJ2-1; 8 bases agree with TRBD2. Germline-derived CDR1 and CDR2 are SGDLS and YYNGEE. The CDR3 extends over 15 amino acids. V gave up 3 bases and J gave up 8 bases; unmatched junction bases: 10. CDR3 in DNA: TGTGCCAGCAGCGCAACTAGCGGAGGGGTTGATGAGCAGTTCTTC. Amino acids: CASSATSGGVDEQFF.

The genes are TRBV7-9 and TRBJ1-1; D remains ambiguous. The CDR3 has 14 amino acids. Germline V gene data show CDR1 as SEHNR and CDR2 as FQNEAQ (reference sequence). Deletions cut 3 bases from V and 0 bases from J, with 8 bases between. CDR3 loop: CASSFDPMNTEAFF. CDR3 nucleotide sequence: TGTGCCAGCAGCTTCGACCCCATGAACACTGAAGCTTTCTTT.

The chain links TRBV11-1 to TRBJ2-1; D is undetermined. This CDR3 comprises 16 residues. The V end was cut by 5 bases, the J end by 5 bases, with 19 bases between. Germline CDR1 and CDR2: SGHAT and FQDESV (reference sequence). The CDR3 protein is CASSTHPAIINNEQFF. CDR3 in DNA: TGTGCCAGCAGCACACACCCAGCCATCATAAACAATGAGCAGTTCTTC.

This clone was observed a few times. The gene calls are TRBV13 and TRBJ1-1; D remains ambiguous. The V gene's germline CDR1 is PRHDT and CDR2 FYEKMQ (reference sequence). The V gene lost 5 bases and the J gene lost 0 bases, with 10 bases spanning the gap. The CDR3 is 14 amino acids. The CDR3 protein is CASSEQIMNTEAFF. Written as DNA, the CDR3 is TGTGCCAGCAGCGAACAGATAATGAACACTGAAGCTTTCTTT.

V and J are TRBV5-4 and TRBJ2-3; tentative D call: TRBD2 (6 bases). CDR3 length: 12 amino acids. Looked up from germline, CDR1 is SGHNT and CDR2 is YYREEE (reference sequence). Trimming took off 9 bases at V and 4 bases at J, with 12 bases between the two ends. CDR3 DNA: TGTGCCACACGCGGGGTGGCAGATACGCAGTATTTT. It is translated as CATRGVADTQYF.

CDR3 nucleotide sequence: TGCGCCAGCAGCCCGGAGCAGGGGGAAGGTTATGGCTACACCTTC. Protein sequence: CASSPEQGEGYGYTF. J is TRBJ1-2 and V is TRBV4-1; 7 bases fit TRBD1. CDR1 and CDR2 from the germline V gene are MGHRA and YSYEKL. The CDR3 consists of 15 residues. With V trimmed by 4 bases and J by 5 bases, 10 bases remained unmatched.

The V and J genes are TRBV6-5 and TRBJ2-7; D might be TRBD1 (6 bases). The CDR3 covers 14 residues. Trimming left V 9 bases short and J 3 bases short, with 18 bases between. CDR1 is MNHEY and CDR2 is SVGAGI in the germline V gene. In DNA form, the CDR3 reads TGTGCCAGGCCCACGCGACAGGACCTCTACGAGCAGTACTTC. Translating gives CARPTRQDLYEQYF.

V gene TRBV7-8 combines with J gene TRBJ1-5, with D perhaps matching TRBD1 (5 bases). Germline values: CDR1 SGHVS, CDR2 FQNEAQ. The CDR3 spans 17 residues. V lost 1 base and J lost 1, with 14 bases in between. The CDR3 reads CASSLVGIGESNQPQHF. CDR3 bases: TGTGCCAGCAGCTTAGTGGGGATAGGGGAAAGCAATCAGCCCCAGCATTTT.

This chain links TRBV27 with TRBJ2-3; 9 bases align to TRBD2. Germline CDR1 reads MNHEY; CDR2 reads SMNVEV (reference sequence). The trim removed 2 bases at V and 0 bases at J, leaving 6 bases unmatched. CDR3 length: 17 residues. The CDR3 is CASSLSLTSGSTDTQYF. The CDR3 region has the DNA TGTGCCAGCAGTTTAAGCCTTACTAGCGGGAGCACAGATACGCAGTATTTT.

J is TRBJ1-3 and V is TRBV30; D is possibly TRBD1 (6 bases). The CDR3 length is 15 residues. Germline CDR1 GTSNPN, CDR2 SVGIG (reference sequence). Between the trimmed V and J ends, which lost 5 bases and 4 bases, there was a span of 18 bases. The CDR3 region is CAWDPIRDIGNTIYF. CDR3 in DNA: TGTGCCTGGGACCCCATCCGGGACATCGGAAACACCATATATTTT.

This clone was seen once. The chain couples TRBV4-1 to TRBJ2-3, with 12 bases matching TRBD1. Germline V gives CDR1 MGHRA, CDR2 YSYEKL. This CDR3 region has 18 residues. Trimming cost V 3 bases and J 1 base; bases outside gene matches: 8. The CDR3 coding sequence is TGCGCCAGCAGCCACCCGGGACAGGGGGCGGACGGCACAGATACGCAGTATTTT. Translating it yields CASSHPGQGADGTDTQYF.

The CDR3 loop reads CASSVGTGVNTGELFF. The CDR3 DNA follows: TGTGCCAGCAGCGTAGGGACAGGCGTGAACACCGGGGAGCTGTTTTTT. The V and J genes are TRBV9 and TRBJ2-2; TRBD1 aligns across 7 bases. CDR1 SGDLS and CDR2 YYNGEE come from the germline V gene. V lost 0 bases to trimming and J lost 1 base; unmatched junction nucleotides: 3. This CDR3 spans 16 amino acids.